The rows below give T cell receptor beta chains drawn from one sample of a study of OX40 agonist ivuxolimab in advanced cancers. The assay was immunoSEQ multiplex PCR, and TCRdb's table has in-frame clones only and misses some. This sample has roughly 70,000 clones, with roughly 90% found just once. The material sequenced was CD4+ or CD8+ T cells sorted from blood, taken in a trial of the OX40 agonist ivuxolimab. These receptors were collected from an adult with an advanced solid tumor such as melanoma, head and neck, liver or kidney cancer. CDR3s include the opening cysteine and the closing phenylalanine or tryptophan. A D gene is named only where the DNA matches it firmly. Only part of the rows carry a size: once, few, many, or a class if the clone is expanded.

NA	TRBV5-3	TRBD2	TRBJ2-3	TGTGCCAGAAGCTTGGCATCAACTAGCGGGAGGGTATTTGCAGATACGCAGTATTTT	CARSLASTSGRVFADTQYF
NA	TRBV2	NA	TRBJ1-1	TGTGCCAGCAGTGGATCCAGGATGAACACTGAAGCTTTCTTT	CASSGSRMNTEAFF
NA	TRBV5-1	NA	TRBJ1-1	TGCGCCAGCAGCTTGGTCGGTAGTGGCACTGAAGCTTTCTTT	CASSLVGSGTEAFF
NA	TRBV6-5	TRBD1	TRBJ1-1	TGTGCCAGCACCAGGCAGGGGGTAGAGAACACTGAAGCTTTCTTT	CASTRQGVENTEAFF
NA	TRBV7-3	TRBD1	TRBJ1-2	TGTGCCAGCAGCTACGGACAGGGGGCGTATGGCTACACCTTC	CASSYGQGAYGYTF
NA	TRBV4-2	TRBD2	TRBJ2-1	TGTGCCAGCAGCCAAGACCCAGCGGGAGACGGGGCCTACAATGAGCAGTTCTTC	CASSQDPAGDGAYNEQFF
few	TRBV19	NA	TRBJ1-1	TGTGCCAGTAGTGAGCAGGGTAGCACTGAAGCTTTCTTT	CASSEQGSTEAFF
NA	TRBV2	TRBD1	TRBJ1-1	TGTGCCAGCAGAGTATCAGGGGGCCTGAACACTGAAGCTTTCTTT	CASRVSGGLNTEAFF
NA	TRBV28	NA	TRBJ2-7	TGTGCCAGCAGTGGGGTCGAGCAGTACTTC	CASSGVEQYF
NA	TRBV18	NA	TRBJ2-7	TGTGCCAGCTCACCAACTTGGCCCCCCTACGAGCAGTACTTC	CASSPTWPPYEQYF
NA	TRBV10-2	NA	TRBJ1-5	TGCGCCAGCAGAGACAGGCAGGGCAATCAGCCCCAGCATTTT	CASRDRQGNQPQHF
NA	TRBV7-2	TRBD1	TRBJ1-2	TGTGCCAGCAGCTTCAGGGGGAACTATGGCTACACCTTC	CASSFRGNYGYTF
NA	TRBV11-1	NA	TRBJ2-1	TGTGCCAGCAGCCATAACAGTGAGTCCTACAATGAGCAGTTCTTC	CASSHNSESYNEQFF
NA	TRBV5-1	NA	TRBJ2-2	TGCGCCAGCAGCTTGCAGTCCGGGGAGCTGTTTTTT	CASSLQSGELFF
NA	TRBV7-2	NA	TRBJ2-1	TGTGCCAGCAGCTTAGGCTGGGCGGACAATGAGCAGTTCTTC	CASSLGWADNEQFF
NA	TRBV6-5	NA	TRBJ2-2	TGTGCCAGCAGTTATAGTCCCGGGAACACCGGGGAGCTGTTTTTT	CASSYSPGNTGELFF
NA	TRBV7-2	TRBD1	TRBJ1-4	TGTGCCAGCAGCTCAGGGGGCAGAGCAACTAATGAAAAACTGTTTTTT	CASSSGGRATNEKLFF
NA	TRBV7-8	NA	TRBJ1-4	TGTGCCAGCAGCTTAGACGGGGCTACAACTAATGAAAAACTGTTTTTT	CASSLDGATTNEKLFF
NA	TRBV7-9	TRBD1	TRBJ2-7	TGTGCCAGCAGCCACCCCTCCCGGGACAGGGGGCCCTACGAGCAGTACTTC	CASSHPSRDRGPYEQYF
once	TRBV11-2	TRBD2	TRBJ2-3	TGTGCCAGCACCTCTGGGGGAGCCGGGAGGGCCAGAGATACGCAGTATTTT	CASTSGGAGRARDTQYF
once	TRBV7-7	NA	TRBJ1-1	TGTGCTAGCAGCCTCAGCAGGAACACTGAAGCTTTCTTT	CASSLSRNTEAFF
NA	TRBV7-7	TRBD1	TRBJ2-5	TGTGCTAGCAGCTTACGGCCCGGGACAGGCGAGACCCAGTACTTC	CASSLRPGTGETQYF
NA	TRBV5-1	NA	TRBJ2-3	TGCGCCAGCAGTCGCAGATCCACAGATACGCAGTATTTT	CASSRRSTDTQYF
once	TRBV19	TRBD2	TRBJ2-5	TGTGCCAGTAGAACTTTTGCTAGCGGGAAAACGGAACAGTACTTC	CASRTFASGKTEQYF
NA	TRBV11-2	NA	TRBJ2-7	TGTGCCAGCAGCTTTGGCCGCAGCCAGACTTGGGAGCAGTACTTC	CASSFGRSQTWEQYF
NA	TRBV28	NA	TRBJ2-4	TGTGCCAGCAGTTCCTCTTCCGGGACAATCCTAGCCAAAAACATTCAGTACTTC	CASSSSSGTILAKNIQYF
NA	TRBV20-1	TRBD2	TRBJ2-3	TGCAGTGCTAGAGATAGCGGGAACCAGTATTTT	CSARDSGNQYF
NA	TRBV9	TRBD2	TRBJ2-2	TGTGCCAGCAGCGCGAGTCTAGCGGGAAACACCGGGGAGCTGTTTTTT	CASSASLAGNTGELFF
NA	TRBV14	NA	TRBJ2-7	TGTGCCAGCAGCCTCTTCGGGCGAGGAATCCCCTACGAGCAGTACTTC	CASSLFGRGIPYEQYF
NA	TRBV21-1	NA	TRBJ2-3	TGTGCCAGCAGGTCGGGCACAGATACGCAGTATTTT	CASRSGTDTQYF
NA	TRBV19	TRBD1	TRBJ1-6	TGTGCCAGTAGGCTACAGGGGGCCAATTCACCCCTCCACTTT	CASRLQGANSPLHF
NA	TRBV11-2	NA	TRBJ2-3	TGTGCCAGCAGCTTAGTTTTGGGTACGCAGTATTTT	CASSLVLGTQYF
once	TRBV6-5	TRBD1	TRBJ2-5	TGTGCCAGCAGTTACTCGGACAGGGGAGAGACCCAGTACTTC	CASSYSDRGETQYF
NA	TRBV7-9	NA	TRBJ2-7	TGTGCCAGCAGCGCAGGAGGGGGCGGACCATACGAGCAGTACTTC	CASSAGGGGPYEQYF
NA	TRBV5-1	NA	TRBJ2-3	TGCGCCAGCAGCGGCGAGGGAGGTAGCACAGATACGCAGTATTTT	CASSGEGGSTDTQYF
NA	TRBV19	NA	TRBJ1-5	TGTGCCAGTATAGTAGAAGCCGAAGGAGGGATCAATCAGCCCCAGCATTTT	CASIVEAEGGINQPQHF
once	TRBV30	TRBD1	TRBJ1-5	TGTGCCTGGAGTGCGGACAGGGCACAGCCCCAGCATTTT	CAWSADRAQPQHF
NA	TRBV6-6	NA	TRBJ2-2	TGTGCCAGCAGCAAACTCAAGAACACCGGGGAGCTGTTTTTT	CASSKLKNTGELFF
once	TRBV29-1	NA	TRBJ1-1	TGCAGCGTTTCGGATCCCGGGCGCACTGAAGCTTTCTTT	CSVSDPGRTEAFF
NA	TRBV7-9	NA	TRBJ2-1	TGTGCCAGCAGCTTTGTTACTGAAGAGCAGTTCTTC	CASSFVTEEQFF
NA	TRBV2	NA	TRBJ2-1	TGTGCCAGCTGGAATTCGGACAGCTACAATGAGCAGTTCTTC	CASWNSDSYNEQFF
NA	TRBV28	NA	TRBJ2-5	TGTGCCAGCAGTTTTGGGACCGGACAATACCAACAAGAGACCCAGTACTTC	CASSFGTGQYQQETQYF
NA	TRBV12-5	NA	TRBJ1-2	TGTGCTAGTGGTATGCGGGGCTCCCCAGAAGGCTACACCTTC	CASGMRGSPEGYTF
once	TRBV18	TRBD2	TRBJ2-1	TGTGCCAGCTCCCCCGGACTAGCGGTAAATGAGCAGTTCTTC	CASSPGLAVNEQFF
NA	TRBV29-1	TRBD1	TRBJ2-7	TGCAGCGTTGAACCAGGGGGCGACGAGCAGTACTTC	CSVEPGGDEQYF
NA	TRBV2	NA	TRBJ2-1	TGTGCCAGCAGCGCTGACAGGCAGTTCTTC	CASSADRQFF
NA	TRBV18	NA	TRBJ2-7	TGTGCCAGCTCACCCACGACTAGTTTCCACGAGCAGTACTTC	CASSPTTSFHEQYF